This T cell receptor (beta chain) was found in a study of T cell changes during pregnancy in multiple sclerosis. Assay: immunoSEQ multiplex PCR; the TCRdb copy retains only in-frame clones and omits some. The data show approximately 35,000 clones, 80% to 95% seen once. V was clipped by 5 bases and J by 2 bases, with 17 bases between them. Germline V gene data show CDR1 as PRHDT and CDR2 as FYEKMQ (reference sequence). This CDR3 spans 16 amino acids. The table lists this clone with a count of one. This chain uses TRBV13 with TRBJ2-3; no clear D gene. The sample taken for sequencing was PBMCs (not recorded whether the cells were cultured). The sequence came from a female donor with multiple sclerosis, enrolled in a pregnancy study. In DNA form, the CDR3 reads TGTGCCAGCAGCCTCTGGTCAAACGCCCCCACAGATACGCAGTATTTT. Protein product: CASSLWSNAPTDTQYF.